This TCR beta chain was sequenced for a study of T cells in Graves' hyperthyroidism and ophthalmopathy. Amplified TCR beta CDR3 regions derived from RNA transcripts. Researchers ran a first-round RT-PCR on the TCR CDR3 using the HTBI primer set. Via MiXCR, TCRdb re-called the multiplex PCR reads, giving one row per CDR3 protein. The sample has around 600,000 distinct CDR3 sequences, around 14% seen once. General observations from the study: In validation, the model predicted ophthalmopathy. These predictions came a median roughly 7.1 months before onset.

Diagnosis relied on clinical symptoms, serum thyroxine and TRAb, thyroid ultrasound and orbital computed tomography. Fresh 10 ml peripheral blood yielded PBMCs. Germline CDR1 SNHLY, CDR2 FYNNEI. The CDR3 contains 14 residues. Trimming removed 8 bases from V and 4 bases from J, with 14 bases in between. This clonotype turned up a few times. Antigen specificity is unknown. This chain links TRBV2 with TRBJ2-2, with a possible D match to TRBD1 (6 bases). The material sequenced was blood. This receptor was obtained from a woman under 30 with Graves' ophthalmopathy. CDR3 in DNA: TGTGCCAGCGGCCGGACAGCCACCACCGGGGAGCTGTTTTTT. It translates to CASGRTATTGELFF.